This T cell receptor beta chain was captured by sequencing in a study of blood T cells in healthy people across ages. A second PCR of about 6 to 11 cycles used a sample-barcoded 5' primer and a J-beta primer mix. A template-switch adaptor with 12 random nucleotides tagged each cDNA molecule. TCRdb processed the 5' RACE reads anew with MiXCR; each CDR3 protein has one entry. The profile shows more than 1,000,000 distinct CDR3 sequences, 20% to 25% of them singletons. The CDR3 extends over 16 amino acids. Trimming took off 5 bases at V and 0 bases at J, with 14 bases between the two ends. The germline V gene has CDR1 SGHVS and CDR2 FNYEAQ. In addition, the sample was reused for a study of T cells of mothers and their children. According to that study: For each mother, over 9 million TCR beta CDR3 reads were obtained, and for each child, 2.5 million to 3 million.

This TCR came from a girl aged 2-9 years in good health. Sequencing was done on a sample of blood. The V gene is TRBV7-6, the J gene TRBJ2-1; D may be TRBD1 (6 bases). CDR3: CASSPFGQNSYNEQFF. In nucleotides, the CDR3 is TGTGCCAGCAGCCCCTTCGGACAGAACTCCTACAATGAGCAGTTCTTC.